Each of the 27 T cell receptor beta chains below was sequenced from the same sample in a study of T-cell memory formation after mild COVID-19. Each CDR3 protein gets one entry after TCRdb re-called the 5' RACE reads with MiXCR. The table lists 300,000 to 400,000 distinct CDR3 sequences, around 30% of them singletons. Input material: PBMCs or a T cell subset sorted from them (not recorded which). The receptors were gathered from an adult woman who had mild COVID-19 (a few samples of this study predate the infection). Cell type and time point are not known.

J is TRBJ1-5 and V is TRBV6-1; D perhaps matches TRBD1 (6 bases). This CDR3 region has 15 residues. The V end was cut by 4 bases, the J end by 6 bases, with 16 bases between. Germline V gives CDR1 MNHNS, CDR2 SASEGT. DNA for the CDR3: TGTGCCAGCAGTGGCAGGGGCGCAGCAGGTCAGCCCCAGCATTTT. It translates to CASSGRGAAGQPQHF.

This chain connects TRBV11-1 to TRBJ2-7; a possible D gene is TRBD2 (6 bases). From germline, CDR1 is SGHAT and CDR2 FQDESV (reference sequence). This CDR3 comprises 15 residues. Trimming left V 4 bases short and J 0 bases short, with 13 bases between. The CDR3 region has the DNA TGTGCCAGCAGCTACCGGGGGTCCTCCTCCTACGAGCAGTACTTC. Protein product: CASSYRGSSSYEQYF.

This clonotype was counted between two and nine times. The chain employs TRBV20-1 and TRBJ1-1, with TRBD1 matching 7 bases. This CDR3 has 17 amino acids. Germline values: CDR1 DFQATT, CDR2 SNEGSKA (reference sequence). V shed 1 base, J shed 0 bases, and the junction held 11 bases outside the gene matches. The CDR3 nucleotides are TGCAGTGCTAGAGCCTTCGGCAGCAGGGGGGTGAACACTGAAGCTTTCTTT. Encoded protein: CSARAFGSRGVNTEAFF.

This clonotype turned up a few times. V is TRBV24-1 and J is TRBJ2-2, with D possibly matching TRBD1 (5 bases). Looked up from germline, CDR1 is KGHDR and CDR2 is SFDVKD. The germline V and J ends were trimmed by 9 bases and 0 bases, with 10 bases remaining between them. The CDR3 is 14 amino acids. The CDR3 reads CATRTRTNTGELFF. As DNA, the CDR3 is TGTGCCACCCGGACAAGAACGAACACCGGGGAGCTGTTTTTT.

V gene TRBV20-1 combines with J gene TRBJ1-2; the D is unclear. Germline V lookup: CDR1 DFQATT, CDR2 SNEGSKA (reference sequence). Trimming took 5 bases from V and 3 from J, leaving 10 bases between them. CDR3 size: 12 residues. Written as DNA, the CDR3 is TGCAGTGCTGGGAGCTTGGACTATGGCTACACCTTC. It codes for CSAGSLDYGYTF.

This clonotype was counted at least ten times. The chain links TRBV7-2 to TRBJ2-2; 7 bases are shared with TRBD2. The CDR3 sequence is 14 residues long. The germline V gene has CDR1 SGHTA and CDR2 FQGNSA. Germline trimming cut 10 bases from V and 8 bases from J; bases unmatched to any gene: 13. CDR3 region: CATPGGRVTGELFF. The CDR3 DNA follows: TGTGCCACTCCGGGCGGGAGAGTTACTGGGGAGCTGTTTTTT.

This clonotype was seen a handful of times. V and J are TRBV30 and TRBJ2-7; 7 nucleotides line up with TRBD1. CDR3 size: 15 residues. Germline V gives CDR1 GTSNPN, CDR2 SVGIG (reference sequence). J was trimmed by 1 base and V by 0 bases; bases with no gene match: 6. The CDR3 region has the DNA TGTGCCTGGAGTGTAAGCCAGGGGGTATCCTACGAGCAGTACTTC. It is translated as CAWSVSQGVSYEQYF.

This clonotype was counted many times. The rearrangement uses TRBV12-3 or TRBV12-4 and TRBJ2-3, with a possible D match to TRBD2 (5 bases). The CDR3 sequence is 14 residues long. Trimming took 4 bases from V and 6 from J, leaving 14 bases between them. CDR3: CASSSRPLEDTQYF. The CDR3 DNA sequence: TGTGCCAGCAGTTCGCGTCCACTAGAGGATACGCAGTATTTT.

This chain joins TRBV24-1 and TRBJ2-1; D uncertain. Trimming cost V 0 bases and J 0 bases, with 8 bases left between them. Germline V gene sequence: CDR1 KGHDR, CDR2 SFDVKD. The CDR3 covers 16 residues. Here the CDR3 reads CATSDLGARSYNEQFF. The CDR3 DNA sequence: TGTGCCACCAGTGATTTGGGCGCGCGCTCCTACAATGAGCAGTTCTTC.

This clonotype was seen a few times. CDR3 amino acids: CASSLSEGEQYF. In nucleotides, the CDR3 is TGTGCCAGCAGCTTATCGGAGGGGGAACAGTACTTC. The rearrangement joins TRBV7-3 to TRBJ2-7, with D possibly being TRBD1 or TRBD2 (6 bases each). Trimming removed 2 bases from V and 10 bases from J, with 12 bases in between. The CDR3 covers 12 residues. Germline V gene sequence: CDR1 SGHTA, CDR2 FQGTGA. The whole variable domain, filled in from reference TRBV7-3 and TRBJ2-7, reads GAGVSQTPSNKVTEKGKYVELRCDPISGHTALYWYRQSLGQGPEFLIYFQGTGAADDSGLPNDRFFAVRPEGSVSTLKIQRTERGDSAVYLCASSLSEGEQYFGPGTRLTVT.

The rearrangement joins TRBV21-1 to TRBJ2-5; TRBD1 was called by the table and not checked on the DNA. TRBV21-1 is a pseudogene. CDR3 length: 16 residues. The CDR3 spells CASSKAPQGPPETQYF. The DNA for the CDR3 is TGTGCCAGCAGCAAAGCTCCTCAGGGGCCCCCAGAGACCCAGTACTTC.

This clonotype was observed many times. This sequence joins TRBV6-6 and TRBJ2-1, with 8 bases aligning to TRBD1. Germline V lookup: CDR1 MNHNY, CDR2 SVGAGI (reference sequence). V dropped 4 bases and J dropped 0; count of bases not matched to a gene: 2. This CDR3 is 15 amino acids long. CDR3 bases: TGTGCCAGCAGTTTTACAGGGGGCTCCTACAATGAGCAGTTCTTC. Protein: CASSFTGGSYNEQFF.

The chain combines TRBV24-1 with TRBJ2-1; no clear D gene. The V end lost 4 bases, the J end lost 6 bases, and 6 bases lay between the germline ends. Germline CDR1 KGHDR, CDR2 SFDVKD. The CDR3 runs 12 residues. The CDR3 reads CATSEWPNEQFF. DNA for the CDR3: TGTGCCACCAGTGAATGGCCCAATGAGCAGTTCTTC.

The chain is built from TRBV10-3 and TRBJ2-7; D is uncertain. V lost 8 bases, J lost 1 base, and 6 bases lay in between. Per germline, CDR1 ENHRY and CDR2 SYGVKD. The CDR3 is made up of 11 amino acids. This chain's CDR3 is CAIRGSYEQYF. The CDR3 DNA is TGTGCCATCCGAGGATCCTACGAGCAGTACTTC.

This clonotype has more than one count but fewer than ten. The rearrangement joins TRBV30 to TRBJ2-4; 8 nucleotides align to TRBD1. J was trimmed by 5 bases and V by 5 bases; bases with no gene match: 2. Germline V gene lookup returns CDR1 GTSNPN and CDR2 SVGIG (reference sequence). CDR3 length equals 12 residues. DNA for the CDR3: TGTGCCTGGGACAGGGGCCAAAACATTCAGTACTTC. It encodes CAWDRGQNIQYF.

The chain employs TRBV29-1 and TRBJ2-1, with 9 bases that match TRBD2. V was pared by 4 bases and J by 5 bases, with 3 bases of the junction left unmatched. Germline lookup yields CDR1 SQVTM and CDR2 ANQGSEA. The CDR3 loop spans 13 amino acids. The DNA for the CDR3 is TGCAGCGTTGCGCGACTAGCGGACAATGAGCAGTTCTTC. Its translation: CSVARLADNEQFF.

This rearrangement joins TRBV12-3 or TRBV12-4 to TRBJ2-7, with TRBD2 as a possible D gene (6 bases). Trimming took 5 bases from V and 0 from J, leaving 11 bases between them. The CDR3 totals 14 residues. The CDR3 region is CASSHGDSSYEQYF. CDR3 DNA: TGTGCCAGCAGTCACGGGGACTCCTCCTACGAGCAGTACTTC.

In its sample, this clonotype was seen a few times. This chain links TRBV12-3 or TRBV12-4 with TRBJ2-7; D may be TRBD1 (6 bases). CDR3 length: 13 residues. The V end was cut by 8 bases, the J end by 6 bases, with 17 bases between. DNA of the CDR3: TGTGCCAGCCGCAATCGGGACATCAGCGAGCAGTACTTC. Translation gives CASRNRDISEQYF.

This clonotype was picked up a small number of times. The chain employs TRBV2 and TRBJ1-2; tentative D call: TRBD1 (5 bases). V lost 5 bases to trimming and J lost 1 base, with 11 bases between them. The CDR3 totals 14 residues. Germline V gene data show CDR1 as SNHLY and CDR2 as FYNNEI. DNA for the CDR3: TGTGCCAGCAGTAGGACAAAGAATAACTATGGCTACACCTTC. Its translation: CASSRTKNNYGYTF.

This clonotype was seen a handful of times. This chain connects TRBV29-1 to TRBJ2-2; tentative D call: TRBD2 (6 bases). V was cut by 4 bases and J by 1 base, with 7 bases left in between. The CDR3 is made up of 13 amino acids. The V gene's germline CDR1 is SQVTM and CDR2 ANQGSEA. This CDR3 is CSVVGGNTGELFF. In DNA form, the CDR3 reads TGCAGCGTTGTCGGGGGGAACACCGGGGAGCTGTTTTTT.

CDR3 loop: CAIRDRGTTPPDTQYF. For the CDR3, the DNA is TGTGCCATCAGGGACAGGGGCACGACCCCCCCAGATACGCAGTATTTT. V is TRBV10-3 and J is TRBJ2-3, with 9 bases that match TRBD1. Germline CDR1 reads ENHRY; CDR2 reads SYGVKD. This CDR3 has 16 amino acids. V lost 6 bases to trimming and J lost 4 bases; unmatched junction nucleotides: 11.

The table lists this clonotype with a few counts. The genes are TRBV5-1 and TRBJ2-3; 7 positions match TRBD2. With V trimmed by 0 bases and J by 2 bases, 3 bases remained unmatched. The germline CDR1 and CDR2 sequences are SGHRS and YFSETQ. The length of the CDR3 is 15 residues. In DNA form, the CDR3 reads TGCGCCAGCAGCTTGGTGGCGGGGGACACAGATACGCAGTATTTT. Protein product: CASSLVAGDTDTQYF.

This clonotype was found a few times. The chain has TRBV29-1 and TRBJ2-2; D possibly corresponds to TRBD2 (5 bases). CDR3 length: 14 residues. Germline V gene data show CDR1 as SQVTM and CDR2 as ANQGSEA. Trimming removed 2 bases from V and 5 bases from J, with 12 bases in between. The DNA of the CDR3 is TGCAGCGTTGAAACGGGGTTGGGGACCGGGGAGCTGTTTTTT. Translated: CSVETGLGTGELFF.

A word on this clonotype: An end of the junction differs from the germline gene, which may be a read error. The CDR3 bases are TGCAGTGCGAGAGCGGGAAGCGAGCAGCCCCAGCATTTT. Protein: CSARAGSEQPQHF. The chain joins TRBV20-1 to TRBJ1-5; D not certain. The CDR3 loop spans 13 amino acids. The germline CDR1 and CDR2 sequences are DFQATT and SNEGSKA (reference sequence).

The chain carries TRBV5-1 and TRBJ1-2; possibly TRBD1 for D (6 bases). This CDR3 spans 15 amino acids. The germline V gene encodes CDR1 SGHRS and CDR2 YFSETQ. Trimming took 0 bases from V and 4 from J, leaving 13 bases between them. The CDR3 sequence: CASSLVVTGSYGYTF. Written as DNA, the CDR3 is TGCGCCAGCAGCTTGGTTGTGACAGGAAGCTATGGCTACACCTTC.

The genes are TRBV18 and TRBJ2-3; D gene unclear. The germline V and J ends were trimmed by 3 bases and 5 bases, with 9 bases remaining between them. Germline CDR1 and CDR2: KGHSH and LQKENI. The CDR3 runs 13 residues. The CDR3 DNA reads TGTGCCAGCTCACCCCGCCCCCAAGATACGCAGTATTTT. Translating gives CASSPRPQDTQYF.

The chain couples TRBV9 to TRBJ2-1; 16 bases are a match to TRBD2. V lost 3 bases to trimming and J lost 10 bases; unmatched junction nucleotides: 10. Germline CDR1 and CDR2: SGDLS and YYNGEE. This CDR3 is 17 amino acids long. Written as DNA, the CDR3 is TGTGCCAGCAGCGCGGGACTAGCGGGAGGGCCGATTGAGGAGCAGTTCTTC. It yields the protein CASSAGLAGGPIEEQFF.